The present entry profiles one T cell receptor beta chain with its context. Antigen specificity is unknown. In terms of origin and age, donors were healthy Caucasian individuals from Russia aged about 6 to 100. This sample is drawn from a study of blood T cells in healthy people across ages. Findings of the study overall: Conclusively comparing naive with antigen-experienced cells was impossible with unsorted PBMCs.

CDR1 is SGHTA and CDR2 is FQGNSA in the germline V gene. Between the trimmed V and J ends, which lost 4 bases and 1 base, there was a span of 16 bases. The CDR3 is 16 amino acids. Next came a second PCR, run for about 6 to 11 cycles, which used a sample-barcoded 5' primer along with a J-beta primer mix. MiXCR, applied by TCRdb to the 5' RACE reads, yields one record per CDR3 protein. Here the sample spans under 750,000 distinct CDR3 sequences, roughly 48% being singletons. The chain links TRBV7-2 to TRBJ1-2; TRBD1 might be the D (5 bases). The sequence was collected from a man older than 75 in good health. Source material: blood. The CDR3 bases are TGTGCCAGCAGCTACCGAGTGGGGCCTTTTAACTATGGCTACACCTTC. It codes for CASSYRVGPFNYGYTF.